A single sample is the source of the 30 T cell receptor beta chains below, sequenced in a study of immune characterization of retroperitoneal liposarcoma. TCRdb called the PCR reads again in MiXCR, with one record for every CDR3 protein. The data show 15,000 or so distinct CDR3 sequences, 47% seen once. Source material: tumor tissue. The receptors originated from a female donor with retroperitoneal liposarcoma.

The J gene is TRBJ2-1, the V gene TRBV24-1; possibly TRBD2 for D (6 bases). V dropped 2 bases and J dropped 10 bases, with 8 bases sitting between them. Germline CDR1 KGHDR, CDR2 SFDVKD. The CDR3 extends over 12 amino acids. For the CDR3, the DNA is TGTGCCACCAGTGATTCGCGGGACGAGCAGTTCTTC. This codes for CATSDSRDEQFF.

On this clonotype: This may be a read error: a much more frequent sequence differs by one nucleotide. CDR3 region: CSSSWGLGNTEAFF. Written as DNA, the CDR3 is TGTTCCAGCAGCTGGGGACTAGGGAACACTGAAGCTTTCTTT. This chain uses TRBV6-1 with TRBJ1-1, with TRBD1 as a possible D gene (5 bases). There are 14 residues in the CDR3. In germline, CDR1 is MNHNS, CDR2 SASEGT.

CDR3 sequence: CASSEGTYEQFF. CDR3 bases: TGTGCCAGCAGTGAAGGGACATATGAGCAGTTCTTC. V usage is TRBV6-1 and J usage is TRBJ2-1; perhaps TRBD1 as D (5 bases). Germline lookup yields CDR1 MNHNS and CDR2 SASEGT. V lost 1 base and J 8 bases, leaving 6 bases between the germline ends. This CDR3 comprises 12 residues.

This clonotype was recorded at least ten times. The rearrangement links TRBV6-1 to TRBJ2-1, with D perhaps matching TRBD2 (5 bases). Trimming pared 6 bases from V and 1 base from J, leaving 13 bases between. Germline V gene data show CDR1 as MNHNS and CDR2 as SASEGT. CDR3 length equals 15 residues. CDR3 loop: CASRLSARSYNEQFF. Here the CDR3 DNA reads TGTGCCAGCAGACTTAGCGCCCGATCCTACAATGAGCAGTTCTTC.

This chain links TRBV11-2 with TRBJ2-6, with 14 bases matching TRBD2. Germline CDR1 reads SGHAT; CDR2 reads FQNNGV. The CDR3 is made up of 17 amino acids. The V gene end was trimmed by 7 bases and the J gene end by 2 bases; junction bases not matched to a gene: 4. The CDR3 coding sequence is TGTGCCAGCAAGGGACTAGCGGGAGCAACTGGGGCCAACGTCCTGACTTTC. Its translation is CASKGLAGATGANVLTF.

To note about this clonotype: One base away lies a much larger clone, so this may be a sequencing read error. The V call is TRBV27, the J call TRBJ2-1; D might be TRBD1 (6 bases). Germline V lookup: CDR1 MNHEY, CDR2 SMNVEV (reference sequence). CDR3 length: 19 amino acids. The CDR3 loop reads CASSVIGLPLGASYTEQFF. DNA for the CDR3: TGTGCCAGCAGTGTAATAGGTCTACCATTGGGGGCCTCCTACACTGAGCAGTTCTTC.

The V gene is TRBV6-6, the J gene TRBJ2-1; no clear D gene. The V end lost 0 bases, the J end lost 10 bases, and 19 bases lay between the germline ends. This CDR3 has 16 residues. Germline values: CDR1 MNHNY, CDR2 SVGAGI (reference sequence). CDR3 nucleotide sequence: TGTGCCAGCAGTTACTCAGTGGTTATTAGCTCCTACGAGCAGTTCTTC. This sequence encodes CASSYSVVISSYEQFF.

This clonotype was counted ten times or more. The chain couples TRBV11-3 to TRBJ2-1; D gene ambiguous. V lost 6 bases to trimming and J lost 4 bases, with 7 bases between them. The germline V gene encodes CDR1 SGHNT and CDR2 YENEEA. The CDR3 is made up of 12 amino acids. CDR3 sequence: CASRDRYNEQFF. The DNA for the CDR3 is TGTGCCAGCAGGGACCGTTACAATGAGCAGTTCTTC.

This sequence joins TRBV11-3 and TRBJ2-1, with TRBD1 identical over 11 bases. The length of the CDR3 is 15 residues. V gave up 5 bases and J gave up 10 bases; unmatched junction bases: 10. Germline CDR1 and CDR2: SGHNT and YENEEA. CDR3 in amino acids: CASSVSGTGGYEQFF. In DNA, the CDR3 is TGTGCCAGCAGCGTATCCGGGACAGGGGGATACGAGCAGTTCTTC.

This chain uses TRBV6-6 with TRBJ2-4, with 7 bases fitting TRBD1. There are 15 residues in the CDR3. V shed 0 bases and J 13 bases; nucleotides not matched to a gene: 12. Germline V gene data show CDR1 as MNHNY and CDR2 as SVGAGI (reference sequence). CDR3 residues: CASSYSFTGVGEQYF. For the CDR3, the DNA is TGTGCCAGCAGTTACTCGTTCACAGGGGTGGGTGAGCAGTACTTC.

V gene TRBV28 combines with J gene TRBJ2-1, with no clear D. The length of the CDR3 is 12 residues. Trimming removed 2 bases from V and 7 bases from J, with 6 bases in between. Germline V CDR1 and CDR2: MDHEN, SYDVKM. DNA of the CDR3: TGTGCCAGCAGTTTAGTACAGAATGAGCAGTTCTTC. It is translated as CASSLVQNEQFF.

Ten or more counts support this clonotype. The chain has TRBV27 and TRBJ2-1; the D gene could be TRBD1 or TRBD2 (6 bases each). This CDR3 is 19 amino acids long. V was cut by 6 bases and J by 10 bases, with 34 bases left in between. Germline values: CDR1 MNHEY, CDR2 SMNVEV (reference sequence). The CDR3 loop is CASRLRGARVQAGEVEQFF. Written as DNA, the CDR3 is TGTGCCAGCAGGTTAAGGGGAGCAAGGGTGCAAGCAGGGGAGGTCGAGCAGTTCTTC.

This chain links TRBV11-2 with TRBJ1-1; D is possibly TRBD1 (6 bases). Germline V gives CDR1 SGHAT, CDR2 FQNNGV. The V end lost 4 bases, the J end lost 1 base, and 7 bases lay between the germline ends. The CDR3 runs to 13 residues. This chain's CDR3 is CASSSQGNTEAFF. CDR3 coding DNA: TGTGCCAGCAGCTCACAGGGGAACACTGAAGCTTTCTTT. The full variable domain, in which reference TRBV11-2 and TRBJ1-1 provide the parts outside the CDR3, is EAGVAQSPRYKIIEKRQSVAFWCNPISGHATLYWYQQILGQGPKLLIQFQNNGVVDDSQLPKDRFSAERLKGVDSTLKIQPAKLEDSAVYLCASSSQGNTEAFFGQGTRLTVV.

In DNA, the CDR3 is TGCGCCAGCACTCCAGGGGGGGCCGACACCGGGGAGCTGTTTTTT. This translates into CASTPGGADTGELFF. The chain employs TRBV10-2 and TRBJ2-2, with D perhaps being TRBD1 or TRBD2 (7 bases each). The CDR3 runs to 15 residues. Trimming left V 7 bases short and J 3 bases short, with 15 bases between. Germline V gives CDR1 WSHSY, CDR2 SAAADI.

There are a few counts of this clonotype. The chain employs TRBV6-1 and TRBJ2-1; a possible D gene is TRBD2 (5 bases). Germline V gene sequence: CDR1 MNHNS, CDR2 SASEGT. V gave up 7 bases and J gave up 9 bases, with 19 bases separating them. The CDR3 loop spans 14 amino acids. The CDR3 coding sequence is TGTGCCAGCAAGGCCCTCTTGCCCGAGGGTGAGCAGTTCTTC. Residues: CASKALLPEGEQFF.

This clonotype was observed a few times. This chain connects TRBV10-3 to TRBJ2-5, with D possibly matching TRBD1 (6 bases). V lost 10 bases to trimming and J lost 1 base, with 16 bases between them. Germline V lookup: CDR1 ENHRY, CDR2 SYGVKD. This CDR3 has 14 amino acids. The DNA of the CDR3 is TGTGCCACGTCTGTGGGGGCATCCCAAGAGACCCAGTACTTC. Residues: CATSVGASQETQYF.

This clonotype was seen a single time. This could be a read error, since a much larger clone is one nucleotide away. The rearrangement uses TRBV6-6 and TRBJ2-1; 9 bases align to TRBD2. The J call may not be correct, given that the DNA end is closer to TRBJ2-7. The CDR3 extends over 14 amino acids. CDR1 MNHNY and CDR2 SVGAGI come from the germline V gene (reference sequence). In DNA, the CDR3 is TGTGCCAGCAGTGAGCGGGGGGCCAGCGTTAAGCAGTACTTC. It specifies CASSERGASVKQYF.

CDR3 sequence (DNA): TGTGCCAGCATGAGGGTTAAGGACACTGAAGCTTTCTTT. This translates into CASMRVKDTEAFF. The rearrangement joins TRBV6-1 to TRBJ1-1; the D is unclear. Between the trimmed V and J ends, which lost 7 bases and 3 bases, there was a span of 12 bases. CDR3 length equals 13 residues. The germline CDR1 and CDR2 sequences are MNHNS and SASEGT.

This clonotype was observed at least ten times. V gene TRBV6-1 combines with J gene TRBJ1-4; TRBD1 matches at 7 bases. The germline V gene encodes CDR1 MNHNS and CDR2 SASEGT. The CDR3 has 14 residues. Unmatched junction bases numbered 8, after V lost 8 bases and J lost 5 bases. CDR3 nucleotide sequence: TGTGCCAGCGATGAGACAGGGCGGAATGAAAAACTGTTTTTT. This gives the protein CASDETGRNEKLFF.

The V gene is TRBV6-6, the J gene TRBJ2-5, with unresolved D. CDR1 and CDR2 from the germline V gene are MNHNY and SVGAGI (reference sequence). The CDR3 loop spans 18 amino acids. V lost 0 bases and J 11 bases, leaving 28 bases between the germline ends. The CDR3 here is CASSYSGSMDRTYNEQYF. The CDR3 nucleotides are TGTGCCAGCAGTTACTCGGGTTCAATGGACCGCACGTACAATGAGCAGTACTTC.

Details on this clonotype: Compared with germline, one end of the junction differs, possibly owing to a read error. This sequence joins TRBV12-3 or TRBV12-4 and TRBJ1-5, with D uncertain. The length of the CDR3 is 14 residues. CDR3 amino acids: CASTLGGSNQPQHF. The CDR3 nucleotides are TGTGCCAGCACTTTAGGTGGCTCAAATCAGCCCCAGCATTTT.

This clonotype was counted between two and nine times. The chain has TRBV6-1 and TRBJ2-4, with D tentatively TRBD1 (5 bases). Trimming pared 0 bases from V and 0 bases from J, leaving 9 bases between. This CDR3 is 16 amino acids long. Per the germline V gene, CDR1 is MNHNS and CDR2 is SASEGT. The CDR3 is CASSEAGAVAKNIQYF. In DNA, the CDR3 is TGTGCCAGCAGTGAAGCAGGGGCCGTAGCCAAAAACATTCAGTACTTC.

In this sample, this clonotype turned up a few times. The chain joins TRBV12-3 or TRBV12-4 to TRBJ2-1; 8 positions agree with TRBD1. The junction had 9 bases not matched to a gene; V was cut back by 4 bases and J by 10 bases. There are 14 residues in the CDR3. This chain's CDR3 is CASSSPGQADEQFF. The CDR3, as DNA: TGTGCCAGCAGTTCGCCGGGACAGGCGGACGAGCAGTTCTTC.

The V gene is TRBV6-1, the J gene TRBJ2-1; D uncertain. Germline V gene sequence: CDR1 MNHNS, CDR2 SASEGT. This CDR3 is built from 15 residues. With 7 bases removed from V and 0 bases from J, the gap between germline ends came to 13 bases. CDR3 nucleotide sequence: TGTGCCAGCATGGAAACGGTCTTCTCCTACAATGAGCAGTTCTTC. It specifies CASMETVFSYNEQFF.

The CDR3 reads CASSTRDRRAHEQYF. As DNA, the CDR3 is TGTGCCAGCAGTACTAGAGACCGGAGGGCCCACGAGCAGTACTTC. The chain couples TRBV6-1 to TRBJ2-7; perhaps TRBD2 as D (6 bases). V lost 5 bases and J 5 bases, leaving 19 bases between the germline ends. Germline V gene data show CDR1 as MNHNS and CDR2 as SASEGT. The CDR3 spans 15 residues.

This clonotype has only a few counts. This chain's CDR3 is CASSLVGGGSYEQYF. The CDR3 bases are TGTGCCAGCAGCTTAGTGGGCGGGGGCTCCTACGAGCAGTACTTC. V gene TRBV11-2 combines with J gene TRBJ2-1; TRBD2 aligns across 7 bases. The J call may not be correct, given that the DNA end is closer to TRBJ2-7. The CDR3 consists of 15 residues. Germline V gives CDR1 SGHAT, CDR2 FQNNGV.

Note on this clonotype: This is likely a read error, given that the CDR3 carries no conserved phenylalanine or tryptophan at its end. The chain combines TRBV7-2 with TRBJ2-3, with D uncertain. This CDR3 comprises 13 residues. V was trimmed by 5 bases and J by 5 bases, leaving 11 bases between them. Germline values: CDR1 SGHTA, CDR2 FQGNSA. The CDR3 region has the DNA TGTGCCAGCAGCCCCATGGTGGGAGATACGCAGTATAGT. This codes for CASSPMVGDTQYS.

The rearrangement links TRBV10-2 to TRBJ1-1, with TRBD1 identical over 7 bases. V was pared by 6 bases and J by 0 bases, with 10 bases of the junction left unmatched. In germline, CDR1 is WSHSY, CDR2 SAAADI. This CDR3 comprises 16 residues. This CDR3 is CASSLTGDPMNTEAFF. The CDR3, as DNA: TGCGCCAGCAGCCTAACAGGGGACCCCATGAACACTGAAGCTTTCTTT.

As regards this clonotype: Likely a read error: the CDR3 ends without its conserved phenylalanine or tryptophan. The chain carries TRBV6-1 and TRBJ1-6, with 7 bases fitting TRBD1. CDR3 length: 13 residues. Germline lookup yields CDR1 MNHNS and CDR2 SASEGT. Trimming cost V 10 bases and J 6 bases; bases outside gene matches: 6. The CDR3 DNA reads TGTGCCATCGTGGACAGGCTTAATTCACCCCTCCACTTG. Its protein is CAIVDRLNSPLHL.

The J gene is TRBJ1-2, the V gene TRBV7-8, with D hard to call. The CDR3 totals 14 residues. V was pared by 1 base and J by 8 bases, with 14 bases between. Germline V CDR1 and CDR2: SGHVS, FQNEAQ. The CDR3 protein is CASSLVAAGWGYTF. Written as DNA, the CDR3 is TGTGCCAGCAGCTTAGTCGCGGCGGGTTGGGGCTACACCTTC.